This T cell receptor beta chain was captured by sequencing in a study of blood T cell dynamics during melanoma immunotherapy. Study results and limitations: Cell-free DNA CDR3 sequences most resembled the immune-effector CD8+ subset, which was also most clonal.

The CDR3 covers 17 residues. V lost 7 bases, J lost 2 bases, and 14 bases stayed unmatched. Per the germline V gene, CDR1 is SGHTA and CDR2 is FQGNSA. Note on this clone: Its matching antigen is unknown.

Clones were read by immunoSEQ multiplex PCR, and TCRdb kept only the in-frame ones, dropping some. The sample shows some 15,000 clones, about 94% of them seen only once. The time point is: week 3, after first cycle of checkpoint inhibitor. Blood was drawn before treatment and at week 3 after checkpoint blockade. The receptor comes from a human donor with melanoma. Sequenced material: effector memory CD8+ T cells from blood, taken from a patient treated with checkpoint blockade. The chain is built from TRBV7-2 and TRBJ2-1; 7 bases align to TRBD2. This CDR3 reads CASIAYRWEGAYNEQFF. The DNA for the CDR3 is TGTGCCAGCATCGCTTATCGATGGGAGGGCGCCTACAATGAGCAGTTCTTC.